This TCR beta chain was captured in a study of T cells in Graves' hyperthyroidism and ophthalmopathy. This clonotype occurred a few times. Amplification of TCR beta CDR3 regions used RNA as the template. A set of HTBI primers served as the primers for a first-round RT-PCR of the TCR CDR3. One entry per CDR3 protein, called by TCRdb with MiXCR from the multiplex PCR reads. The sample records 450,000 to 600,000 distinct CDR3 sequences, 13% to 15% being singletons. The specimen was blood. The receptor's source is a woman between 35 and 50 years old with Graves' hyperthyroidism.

For the CDR3, the DNA is TGTGCCACATCCATAGCGGGAGGAGTCGATAATGAGCAGTTCTTC. Its protein is CATSIAGGVDNEQFF. V usage is TRBV27 and J usage is TRBJ2-1; 10 bases map to TRBD2. Germline trimming cut 10 bases from V and 7 bases from J; bases unmatched to any gene: 13. Per the germline V gene, CDR1 is MNHEY and CDR2 is SMNVEV (reference sequence). This CDR3 has 15 amino acids.